The sequence of this T cell receptor beta chain was determined in a study of cytomegalovirus exposure and HLA in healthy donors. Whole-study findings and limits: An Asian-associated ancestry cluster reportedly showed fewer N-insertions than the roughly 600-donor mean in a later analysis.

These donors counted as nominally healthy when sampled, but unrecorded immune exposures were likely. 60 Vbeta and 13 Jbeta primers were used in PCR. Method: immunoSEQ multiplex PCR; TCRdb's copy keeps in-frame clones and lacks some. The repertoire holds 160,000 or so clones, with roughly 80% as singletons. This CDR3 contains 15 residues. Trimming took 7 bases from V and 1 from J; bases not matched to a gene: 3. Germline V gene sequence: CDR1 SNHLY, CDR2 FYNNEI. On this clone itself: Antigen: not known.

Sequencing was performed on PBMCs. This receptor was taken from a woman aged 25-40 years in good health and CMV-seronegative. The chain carries TRBV2 and TRBJ2-3, with 12 bases that match TRBD2. The CDR3 here is CASKTSGGGTDTQYF. The CDR3 region has the DNA TGTGCCAGCAAGACTAGCGGGGGAGGCACAGATACGCAGTATTTT.